Listed below are T cell receptor beta chains from one sample, sequenced in a study of T cells expressing NK-cell markers. TCRdb re-called the 5' RACE reads, yielding one record per CDR3 amino acid sequence without DNA. The sample holds 450,000 to 600,000 distinct CDR3 sequences. The material sequenced was blood T cells: a sorted CD56 or NKG2C T cell subset, CD4+ or CD8+ T cells, or bulk PBMC T cells (not recorded which). Receptors were obtained from a man between 18 and 35 years old in good health. CDR3s include the opening cysteine and the closing phenylalanine or tryptophan.

TRBJ2-3	15	TRBV29-1	CSVEDRTSSTDTQYF
TRBJ2-2	17	TRBV7-3	CASSARLAGVETGELFF
TRBJ2-1	11	TRBV29-1	CSVGRRNEQFF
TRBJ1-2	15	TRBV19	CASSQPGQGQTGYTF
TRBJ1-1	12	TRBV20-1	CSARDSDRAAFF
TRBJ2-1	16	TRBV20-1	CSAPIPLAGAVNEQFF
TRBJ1-1	15	TRBV5-1	CASSLGVTGSPGAFF
TRBJ2-2	15	TRBV25-1	CASSGGQGDTGELFF
TRBJ2-5	13	TRBV5-1	CASSPHTEGTQYF
TRBJ2-1	11	TRBV2	CASSALNEQFF
TRBJ2-3	13	TRBV11-2	CASRLAVTDTQYF
TRBJ1-3	17	TRBV5-1	CASSSAEGARSGNTIYF
TRBJ2-3	16	TRBV20-1	CSAQRLQRERTDTQYF
TRBJ2-7	17	TRBV29-1	CSAGPGASGSVSYEQYF
TRBJ2-1	13	TRBV29-1	CSVDSGRGGEQFF
TRBJ2-7	15	TRBV7-9	CASSDWRTGSYEQYF
TRBJ2-3	15	TRBV12-3/TRBV12-4	CASNRAGAYTDTQYF
TRBJ1-2	15	TRBV6-5	CATRGGQRRNYGYTF
TRBJ2-2	14	TRBV5-1	CASSMDSSTGELFF
TRBJ2-3	14	TRBV7-6	CASSLRQNTDTQYF
TRBJ2-7	14	TRBV5-1	CASSLFLAGGEQYF
TRBJ2-1	16	TRBV28	CASRGWTGASMNEQFF
TRBJ1-5	12	TRBV20-1	CSARLGTEPQHF
TRBJ2-7	16	TRBV7-2	CASSLLWSSGRIEQYF
TRBJ2-2	16	TRBV25-1	CASRKGLAGLTGELFF
TRBJ2-1	15	TRBV10-3	CAISVRERAYNEQFF
TRBJ2-3	14	TRBV7-8	CASSLRREEDTQYF
TRBJ2-3	14	TRBV20-1	CSASSQTIRDTQYF
TRBJ2-1	14	TRBV20-1	CSAEDGETYNEQFF
TRBJ2-3	14	TRBV29-1	CSVTLQRATDTQYF
TRBJ1-5	16	TRBV6-5	CASSYLSGTGNQPQHF
TRBJ2-2	14	TRBV20-1	CSARSTGNPGELFF
TRBJ2-7	14	TRBV29-1	CSVSPSGRTYEQYF
TRBJ2-3	11	TRBV6-1	CASNPGYTQYF
TRBJ2-5	12	TRBV20-1	CSARGTTGTQYF
TRBJ2-1	16	TRBV9	CASSETGGRQVGEQFF
TRBJ2-2	16	TRBV12-3/TRBV12-4	CASSRMTGANTGELFF
TRBJ2-3	13	TRBV29-1	CSARRRSTDTQYF
TRBJ2-2	16	TRBV29-1	CSVSFLGQIATGELFF
TRBJ2-1	13	TRBV12-3/TRBV12-4	CASSFGTSNEQFF
TRBJ2-5	19	TRBV20-1	CSARDISTAGTSGSGTQYF
TRBJ1-5	15	TRBV2	CASSELRTVNQPQHF
TRBJ2-1	17	TRBV12-3/TRBV12-4	CASSSSRGQTSASEQFF